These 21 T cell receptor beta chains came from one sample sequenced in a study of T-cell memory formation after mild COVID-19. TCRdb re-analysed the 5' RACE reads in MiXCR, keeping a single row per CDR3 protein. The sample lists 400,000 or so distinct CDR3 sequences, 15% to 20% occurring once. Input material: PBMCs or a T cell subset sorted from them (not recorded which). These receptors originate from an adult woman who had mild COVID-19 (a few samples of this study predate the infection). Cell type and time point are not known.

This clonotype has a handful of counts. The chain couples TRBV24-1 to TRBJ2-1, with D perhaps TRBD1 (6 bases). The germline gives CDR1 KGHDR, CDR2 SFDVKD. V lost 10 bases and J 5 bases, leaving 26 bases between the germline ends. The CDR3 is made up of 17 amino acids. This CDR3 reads CATWGQGTSFGHNEQFF. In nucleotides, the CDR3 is TGTGCCACATGGGGTCAGGGGACCTCCTTTGGACACAATGAGCAGTTCTTC.

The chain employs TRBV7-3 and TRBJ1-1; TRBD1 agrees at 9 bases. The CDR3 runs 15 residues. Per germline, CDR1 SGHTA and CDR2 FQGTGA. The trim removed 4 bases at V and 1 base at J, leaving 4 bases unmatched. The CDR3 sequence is CASSSTGQGNTEAFF. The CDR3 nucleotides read TGTGCCAGCAGCTCGACGGGACAGGGGAACACTGAAGCTTTCTTT.

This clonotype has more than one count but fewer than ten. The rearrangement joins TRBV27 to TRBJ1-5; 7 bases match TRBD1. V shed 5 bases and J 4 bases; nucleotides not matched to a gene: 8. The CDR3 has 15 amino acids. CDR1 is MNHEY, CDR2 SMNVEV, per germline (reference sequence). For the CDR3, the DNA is TGTGCCAGCAGTACAAGACAGGGTTTAAATCAGCCCCAGCATTTT. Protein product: CASSTRQGLNQPQHF.

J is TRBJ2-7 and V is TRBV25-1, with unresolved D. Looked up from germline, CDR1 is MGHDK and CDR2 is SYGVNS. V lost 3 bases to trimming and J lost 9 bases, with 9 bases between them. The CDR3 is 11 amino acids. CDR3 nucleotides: TGTGCCAGCAGTGAGGGGTCCGGGCAGTACTTC. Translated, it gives CASSEGSGQYF.

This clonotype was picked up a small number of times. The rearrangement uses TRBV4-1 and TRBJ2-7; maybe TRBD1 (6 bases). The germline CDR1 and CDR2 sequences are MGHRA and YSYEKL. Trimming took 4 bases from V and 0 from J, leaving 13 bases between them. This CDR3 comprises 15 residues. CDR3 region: CASSREGHLSYEQYF. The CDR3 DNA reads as TGCGCCAGCAGCCGCGAGGGACACCTCTCCTACGAGCAGTACTTC.

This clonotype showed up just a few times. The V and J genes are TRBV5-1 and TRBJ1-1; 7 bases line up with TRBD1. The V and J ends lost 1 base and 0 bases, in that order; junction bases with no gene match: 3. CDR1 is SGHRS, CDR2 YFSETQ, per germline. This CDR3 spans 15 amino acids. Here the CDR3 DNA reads TGCGCCAGCAGCTTGCAGGGGGTCATGAACACTGAAGCTTTCTTT. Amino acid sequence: CASSLQGVMNTEAFF.

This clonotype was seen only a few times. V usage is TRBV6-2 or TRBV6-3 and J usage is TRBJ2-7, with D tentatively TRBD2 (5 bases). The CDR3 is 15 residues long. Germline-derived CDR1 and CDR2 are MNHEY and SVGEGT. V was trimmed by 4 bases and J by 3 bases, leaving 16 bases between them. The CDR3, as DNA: TGTGCCAGCAGTTCCGGCCCGGACGGGAACTACGAGCAGTACTTC. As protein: CASSSGPDGNYEQYF.

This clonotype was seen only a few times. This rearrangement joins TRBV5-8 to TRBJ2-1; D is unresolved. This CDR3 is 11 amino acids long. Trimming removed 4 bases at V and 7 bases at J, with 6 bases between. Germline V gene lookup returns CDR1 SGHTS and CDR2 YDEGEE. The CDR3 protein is CASSKVNEQFF. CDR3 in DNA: TGTGCCAGCAGCAAAGTAAATGAGCAGTTCTTC.

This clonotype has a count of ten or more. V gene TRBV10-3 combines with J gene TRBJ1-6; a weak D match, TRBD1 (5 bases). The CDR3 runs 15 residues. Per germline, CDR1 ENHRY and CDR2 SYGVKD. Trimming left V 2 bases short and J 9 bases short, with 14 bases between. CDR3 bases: TGTGCCATCAGTGAGAGTGGAAGGGGTGGTTCACCCCTCCACTTT. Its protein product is CAISESGRGGSPLHF.

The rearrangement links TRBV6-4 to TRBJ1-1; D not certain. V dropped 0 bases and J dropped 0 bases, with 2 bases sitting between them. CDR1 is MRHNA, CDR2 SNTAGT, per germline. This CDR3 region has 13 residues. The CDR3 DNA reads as TGTGCCAGCAGTGACTCAATGAACACTGAAGCTTTCTTT. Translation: CASSDSMNTEAFF.

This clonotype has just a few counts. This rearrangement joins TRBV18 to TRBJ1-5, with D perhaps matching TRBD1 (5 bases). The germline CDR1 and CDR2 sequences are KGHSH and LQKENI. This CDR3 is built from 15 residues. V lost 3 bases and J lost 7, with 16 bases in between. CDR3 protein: CASSPFEGARQPQHF. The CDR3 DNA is TGTGCCAGCTCACCCTTCGAAGGGGCCCGGCAGCCCCAGCATTTT.

The CDR3 spells CASSLATAHTEAFF. CDR3 DNA: TGTGCCAGCAGCTTGGCGACAGCCCACACTGAAGCTTTCTTT. V gene TRBV5-6 combines with J gene TRBJ1-1; tentative D call: TRBD1 (5 bases). Trimming shortened V by 0 bases and J by 3 bases, and 9 bases separated the two germline ends. Germline values: CDR1 SGHDT, CDR2 YYEEEE. CDR3 length: 14 residues.

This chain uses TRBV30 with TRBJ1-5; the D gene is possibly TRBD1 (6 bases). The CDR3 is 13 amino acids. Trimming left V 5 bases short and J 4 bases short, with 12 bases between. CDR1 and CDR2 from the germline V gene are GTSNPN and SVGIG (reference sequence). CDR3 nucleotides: TGTGCCTGGGACCGACAGGCTAATCAGCCCCAGCATTTT. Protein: CAWDRQANQPQHF.

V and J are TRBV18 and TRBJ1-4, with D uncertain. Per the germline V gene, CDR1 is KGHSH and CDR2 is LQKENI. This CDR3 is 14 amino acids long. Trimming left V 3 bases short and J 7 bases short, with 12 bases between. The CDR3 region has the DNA TGTGCCAGCTCACCGATCGTCGTTGGTGAAAAACTGTTTTTT. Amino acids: CASSPIVVGEKLFF.

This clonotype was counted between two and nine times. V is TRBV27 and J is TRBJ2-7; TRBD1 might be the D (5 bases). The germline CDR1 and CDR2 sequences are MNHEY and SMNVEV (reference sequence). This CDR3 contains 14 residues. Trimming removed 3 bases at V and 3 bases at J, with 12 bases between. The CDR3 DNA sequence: TGTGCCAGCAGTTTGCAGGGTGGTCGCTACGAGCAGTACTTC. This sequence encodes CASSLQGGRYEQYF.

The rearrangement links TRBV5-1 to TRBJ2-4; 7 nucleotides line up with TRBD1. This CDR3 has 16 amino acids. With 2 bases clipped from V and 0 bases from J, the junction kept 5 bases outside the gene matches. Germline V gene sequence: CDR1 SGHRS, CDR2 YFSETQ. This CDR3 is CASSLRTGEAKNIQYF. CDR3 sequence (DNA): TGCGCCAGCAGCTTACGAACAGGGGAAGCCAAAAACATTCAGTACTTC.

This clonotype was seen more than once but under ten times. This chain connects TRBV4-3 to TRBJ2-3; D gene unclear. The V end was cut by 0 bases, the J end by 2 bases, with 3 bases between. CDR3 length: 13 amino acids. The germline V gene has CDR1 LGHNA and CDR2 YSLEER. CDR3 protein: CASSQDNTDTQYF. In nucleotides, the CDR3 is TGCGCCAGCAGCCAAGATAACACAGATACGCAGTATTTT.

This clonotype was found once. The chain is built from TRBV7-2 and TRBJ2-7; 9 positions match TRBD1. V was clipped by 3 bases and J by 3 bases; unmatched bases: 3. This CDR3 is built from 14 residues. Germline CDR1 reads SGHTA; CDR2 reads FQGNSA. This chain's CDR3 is CASSFKGQGYEQYF. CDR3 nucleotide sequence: TGTGCCAGCAGCTTTAAGGGACAGGGCTACGAGCAGTACTTC.

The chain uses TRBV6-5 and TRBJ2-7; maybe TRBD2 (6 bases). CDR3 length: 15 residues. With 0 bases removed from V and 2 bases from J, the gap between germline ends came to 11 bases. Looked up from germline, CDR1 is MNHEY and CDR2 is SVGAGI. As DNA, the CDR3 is TGTGCCAGCAGTTACTCAAGCGGGCCAACCTACGAGCAGTACTTC. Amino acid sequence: CASSYSSGPTYEQYF.

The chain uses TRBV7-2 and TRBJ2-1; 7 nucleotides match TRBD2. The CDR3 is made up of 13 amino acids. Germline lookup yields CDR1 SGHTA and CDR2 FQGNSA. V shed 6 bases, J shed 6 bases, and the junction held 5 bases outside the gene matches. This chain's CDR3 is CASSGRDGNEQFF. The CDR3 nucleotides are TGTGCCAGCAGTGGGAGGGACGGCAATGAGCAGTTCTTC.

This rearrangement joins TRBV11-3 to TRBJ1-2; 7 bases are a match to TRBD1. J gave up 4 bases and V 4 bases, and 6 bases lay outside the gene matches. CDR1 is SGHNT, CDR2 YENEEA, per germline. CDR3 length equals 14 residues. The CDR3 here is CASSSRDSTYGYTF. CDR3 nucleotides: TGTGCCAGCAGCTCCCGGGACAGCACCTATGGCTACACCTTC. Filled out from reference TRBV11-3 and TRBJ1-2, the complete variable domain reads EAGVVQSPRYKIIEKKQPVAFWCNPISGHNTLYWYLQNLGQGPELLIRYENEEAVDDSQLPKDRFSAERLKGVDSTLKIQPAELGDSAVYLCASSSRDSTYGYTFGSGTRLTVV.